This T cell receptor beta chain stems from a study of T cells in Graves' hyperthyroidism and ophthalmopathy. V lost 3 bases and J lost 3; bases outside the gene matches: 7. CDR1 and CDR2 from the germline V gene are SGHRS and YFSETQ. There are 15 residues in the CDR3. Findings of the study overall: The model predicted ophthalmopathy a median about 6.6 months before onset. Most expanded thyroid clonotypes above 0.001 recurred in blood.

This clonotype was seen at least ten times. The antigen is unknown. Diagnosis of hyperthyroidism was new in patients aged 18 to 65, and its duration was under 2 months. Reasons for excluding patients were uncontrolled infection, other autoimmune disease, pregnancy or lactation. RNA transcripts were the template for amplifying TCR beta CDR3 regions. An initial round of RT-PCR targeting the TCR CDR3 relied on the HTBI primer set. TCRdb reprocessed the multiplex PCR reads with MiXCR, giving one entry per CDR3 protein. This table has over 450,000 distinct CDR3 sequences, approximately 14% appearing once. What was sequenced was blood. The TCR comes from a woman between 18 and 29 years old with Graves' hyperthyroidism. The chain recombines TRBV5-1 with TRBJ1-1; TRBD1 matches 8 bases. CDR3 protein: CASSSGGGLHTEAFF. DNA for the CDR3: TGCGCCAGCAGCTCAGGGGGCGGGCTCCACACTGAAGCTTTCTTT. Together with reference TRBV5-1 and TRBJ1-1, the CDR3 gives the full variable domain: KAGVTQTPRYLIKTRGQQVTLSCSPISGHRSVSWYQQTPGQGLQFLFEYFSETQRNKGNFPGRFSGRQFSNSRSEMNVSTLELGDSALYLCASSSGGGLHTEAFFGQGTRLTVV.